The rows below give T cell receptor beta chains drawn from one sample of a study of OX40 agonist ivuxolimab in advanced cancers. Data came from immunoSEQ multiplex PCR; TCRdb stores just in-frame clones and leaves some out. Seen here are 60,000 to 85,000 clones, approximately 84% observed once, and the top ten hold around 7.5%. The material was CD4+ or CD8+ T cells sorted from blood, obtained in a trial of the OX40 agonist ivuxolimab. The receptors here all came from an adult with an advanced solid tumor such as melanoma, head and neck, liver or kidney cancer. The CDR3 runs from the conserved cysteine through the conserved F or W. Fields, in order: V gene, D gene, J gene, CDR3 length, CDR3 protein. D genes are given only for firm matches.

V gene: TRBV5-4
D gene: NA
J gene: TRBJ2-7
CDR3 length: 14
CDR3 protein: CASSAKGGTYEQYF

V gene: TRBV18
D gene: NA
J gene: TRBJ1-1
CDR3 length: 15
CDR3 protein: CASSPTTAMNTEAFF

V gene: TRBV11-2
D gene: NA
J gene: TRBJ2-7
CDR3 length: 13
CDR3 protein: CASSLNPLYEQYF

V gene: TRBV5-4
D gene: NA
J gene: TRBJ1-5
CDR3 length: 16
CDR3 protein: CASSLASENSNQPQHF

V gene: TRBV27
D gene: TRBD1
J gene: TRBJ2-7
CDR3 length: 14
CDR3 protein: CASSFGGQGYEQYF

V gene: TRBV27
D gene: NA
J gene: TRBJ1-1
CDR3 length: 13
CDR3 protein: CASRGGLNTEAFF

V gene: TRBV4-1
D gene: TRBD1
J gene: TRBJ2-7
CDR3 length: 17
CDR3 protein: CASSQEPPGQGAYEQYF

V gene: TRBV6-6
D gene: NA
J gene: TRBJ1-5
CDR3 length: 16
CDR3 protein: CASSFRLGQSNQPQHF

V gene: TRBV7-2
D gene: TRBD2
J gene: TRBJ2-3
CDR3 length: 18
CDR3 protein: CASSSPRLAGRHTDTQYF

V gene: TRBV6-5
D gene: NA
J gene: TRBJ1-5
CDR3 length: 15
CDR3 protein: CASSYSLNSNQPQHF

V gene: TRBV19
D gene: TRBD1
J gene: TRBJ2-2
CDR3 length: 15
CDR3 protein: CASIRTGGNTGELFF

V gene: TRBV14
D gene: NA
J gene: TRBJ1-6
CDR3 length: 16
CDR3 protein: CASSQGGPLSGSPLHF

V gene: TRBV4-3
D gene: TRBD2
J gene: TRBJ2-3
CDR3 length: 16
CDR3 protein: CASSLRASGATDTQYF

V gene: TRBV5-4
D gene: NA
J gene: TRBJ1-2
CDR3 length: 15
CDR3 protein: CASSLGSGANYGYTF

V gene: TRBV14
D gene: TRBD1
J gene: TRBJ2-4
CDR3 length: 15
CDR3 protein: CASSQIGTVLDIQYF

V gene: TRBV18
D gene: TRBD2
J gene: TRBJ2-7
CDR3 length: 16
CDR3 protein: CASSPGEAGVGYEQYF

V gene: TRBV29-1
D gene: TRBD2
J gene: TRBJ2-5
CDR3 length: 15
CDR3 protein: CSADGLAAKKETQYF

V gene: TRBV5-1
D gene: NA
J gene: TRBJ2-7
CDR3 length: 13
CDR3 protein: CASSLEVHYEQYF

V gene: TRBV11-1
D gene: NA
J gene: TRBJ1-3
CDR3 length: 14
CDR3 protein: CASSQGISGNTIYF

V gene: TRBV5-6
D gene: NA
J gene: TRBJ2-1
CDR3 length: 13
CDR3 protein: CASSFTGWGEQFF

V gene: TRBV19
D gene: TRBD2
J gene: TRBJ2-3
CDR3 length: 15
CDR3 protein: CASSGSSGRTDTQYF

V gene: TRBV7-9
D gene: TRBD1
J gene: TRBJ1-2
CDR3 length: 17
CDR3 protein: CASSLVDRGSGNYGYTF

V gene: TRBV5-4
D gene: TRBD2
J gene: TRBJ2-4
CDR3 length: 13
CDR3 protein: CASSLGGGPVQYF

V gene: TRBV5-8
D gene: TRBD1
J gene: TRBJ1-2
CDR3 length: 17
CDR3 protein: CASSYRTGGAVNYGYTF